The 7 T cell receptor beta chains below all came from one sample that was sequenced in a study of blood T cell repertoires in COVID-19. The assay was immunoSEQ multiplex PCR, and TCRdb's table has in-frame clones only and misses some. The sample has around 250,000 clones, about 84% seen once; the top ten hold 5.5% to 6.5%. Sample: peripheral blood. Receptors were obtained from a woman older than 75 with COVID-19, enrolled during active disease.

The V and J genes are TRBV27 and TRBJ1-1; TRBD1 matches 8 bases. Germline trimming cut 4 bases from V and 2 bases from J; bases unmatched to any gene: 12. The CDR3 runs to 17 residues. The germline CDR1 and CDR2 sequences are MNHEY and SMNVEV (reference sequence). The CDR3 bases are TGTGCCAGCAGTTCCGGGCCAGGGGGCGCGGGAAACACTGAAGCTTTCTTT. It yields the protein CASSSGPGGAGNTEAFF.

CDR3 in amino acids: CASSPRGARSYEQYV. In DNA, the CDR3 is TGTGCCAGCAGTCCCAGGGGGGCCCGCTCCTACGAGCAGTACGTC. This chain joins TRBV28 and TRBJ2-7; D is perhaps TRBD1 (7 bases). The CDR3 consists of 15 residues. The V and J ends lost 5 bases and 0 bases respectively, with 14 bases between them. CDR1 is MDHEN and CDR2 is SYDVKM in the germline V gene.

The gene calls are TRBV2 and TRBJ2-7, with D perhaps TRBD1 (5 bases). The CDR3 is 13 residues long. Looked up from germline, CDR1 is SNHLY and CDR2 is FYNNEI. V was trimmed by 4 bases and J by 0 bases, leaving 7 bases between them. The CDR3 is CASSGQSSYEQYF. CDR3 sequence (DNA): TGTGCCAGCAGTGGACAGAGCTCCTACGAGCAGTACTTC.

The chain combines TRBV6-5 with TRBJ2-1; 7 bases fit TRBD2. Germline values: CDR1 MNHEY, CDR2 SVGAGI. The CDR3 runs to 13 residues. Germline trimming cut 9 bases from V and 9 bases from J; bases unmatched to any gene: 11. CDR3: CASESGVTGEQFF. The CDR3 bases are TGTGCCAGTGAAAGCGGGGTGACGGGTGAGCAGTTCTTC.

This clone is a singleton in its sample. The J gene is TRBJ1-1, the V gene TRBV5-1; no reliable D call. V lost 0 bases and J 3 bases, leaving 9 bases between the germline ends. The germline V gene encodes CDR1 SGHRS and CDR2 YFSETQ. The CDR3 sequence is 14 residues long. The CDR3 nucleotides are TGCGCCAGCAGCTTGGTAGGTGGAGACACTGAAGCTTTCTTT. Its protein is CASSLVGGDTEAFF. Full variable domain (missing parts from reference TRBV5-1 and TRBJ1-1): KAGVTQTPRYLIKTRGQQVTLSCSPISGHRSVSWYQQTPGQGLQFLFEYFSETQRNKGNFPGRFSGRQFSNSRSEMNVSTLELGDSALYLCASSLVGGDTEAFFGQGTRLTVV.

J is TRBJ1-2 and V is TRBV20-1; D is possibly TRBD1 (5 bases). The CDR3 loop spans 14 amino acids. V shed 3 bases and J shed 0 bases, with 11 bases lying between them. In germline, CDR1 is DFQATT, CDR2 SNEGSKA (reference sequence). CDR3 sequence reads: CSASLPGPNYGYTF. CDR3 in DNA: TGCAGTGCTAGTTTACCAGGGCCTAACTATGGCTACACCTTC.

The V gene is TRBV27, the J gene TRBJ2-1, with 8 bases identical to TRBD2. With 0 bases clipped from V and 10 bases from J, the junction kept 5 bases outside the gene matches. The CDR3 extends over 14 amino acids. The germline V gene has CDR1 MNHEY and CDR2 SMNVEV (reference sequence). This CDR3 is CASSLSRGGAEQFF. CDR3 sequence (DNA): TGTGCCAGCAGTTTATCTCGGGGGGGAGCCGAGCAGTTCTTC.